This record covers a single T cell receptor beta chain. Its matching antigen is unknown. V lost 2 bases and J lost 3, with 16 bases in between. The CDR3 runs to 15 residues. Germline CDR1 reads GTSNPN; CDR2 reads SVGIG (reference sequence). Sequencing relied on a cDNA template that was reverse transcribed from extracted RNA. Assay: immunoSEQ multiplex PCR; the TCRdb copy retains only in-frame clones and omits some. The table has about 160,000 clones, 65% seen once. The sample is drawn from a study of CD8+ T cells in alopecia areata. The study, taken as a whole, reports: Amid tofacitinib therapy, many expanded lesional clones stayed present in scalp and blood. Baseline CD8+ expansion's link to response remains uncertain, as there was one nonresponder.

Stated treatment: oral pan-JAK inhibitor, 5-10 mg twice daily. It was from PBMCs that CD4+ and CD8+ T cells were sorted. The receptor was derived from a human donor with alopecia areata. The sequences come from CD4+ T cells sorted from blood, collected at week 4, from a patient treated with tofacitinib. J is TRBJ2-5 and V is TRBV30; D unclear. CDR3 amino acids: CAWSLRTSRKETQYF. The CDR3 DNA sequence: TGTGCCTGGAGTTTAAGGACGTCGCGTAAAGAGACCCAGTACTTC.